This T cell receptor beta chain was captured in a study of blood T cell repertoires in COVID-19. Study information: Spain, Italy and the United States supplied samples that represented acute and convalescent COVID-19. T cells, B-cell-depleted T cells, or PBMCs provided the cDNA or gDNA that served as material.

Authors' processing steps: Amplification of reference gene primers was used by the study to estimate nucleated cell counts. Using immunoSEQ multiplex PCR, the repertoire was profiled, and TCRdb retains in-frame clones only, with some absent. That table supplies the V and J calls and clone size; D and trimming were determined from the DNA. The table lists approximately 54,000 clones, over 90% of them singletons. The CDR3 covers 13 residues. Germline V gene sequence: CDR1 SEHNR, CDR2 FQNEAQ (reference sequence). V lost 3 bases and J lost 8, with 11 bases in between. The sequence came from a man aged 50 to 59 with acute or convalescent COVID-19. Sequenced: peripheral blood. V usage is TRBV7-9 and J usage is TRBJ2-4; possibly TRBD2 for D (5 bases). CDR3 in DNA: TGTGCCAGCAGCTTCGGCGGGTCCGACATTCAGTACTTC. Translated, it gives CASSFGGSDIQYF. Full variable domain (missing parts from reference TRBV7-9 and TRBJ2-4): DTGVSQNPRHKITKRGQNVTFRCDPISEHNRLYWYRQTLGQGPEFLTYFQNEAQLEKSRLLSDRFSAERPKGSFSTLEIQRTEQGDSAMYLCASSFGGSDIQYFGAGTRLSVL.